The 17 T cell receptor beta chains listed next were all sequenced from one sample in a study of T cell responses to AZD1222 COVID-19 vaccine. TCRdb's copy holds only in-frame clones and misses some; the assay was immunoSEQ multiplex PCR. The table includes some 150,000 clones, over 75% detected once. Sequenced material: peripheral blood, taken on day 0 of AZD1222 vaccination. The receptors shown here come from an adult in good health.

The gene calls are TRBV5-1 and TRBJ1-1, with a weak D call TRBD1 (6 bases). Germline CDR1 and CDR2: SGHRS and YFSETQ. The CDR3 consists of 16 residues. V was cut by 4 bases and J by 4 bases, with 20 bases left in between. The CDR3 loop reads CASSPKGQGMSTEAFF. In DNA, the CDR3 is TGCGCCAGCAGCCCAAAGGGGCAGGGGATGAGCACTGAAGCTTTCTTT.

This chain uses TRBV2 with TRBJ2-7; 11 bases fit TRBD2. V was pared by 7 bases and J by 2 bases, with 7 bases of the junction left unmatched. CDR1 SNHLY and CDR2 FYNNEI come from the germline V gene. The CDR3 loop spans 15 amino acids. Written as DNA, the CDR3 is TGTGCCAGCAAGTCGACTAGCGGGACACCCTACGAGCAGTACTTC. It encodes CASKSTSGTPYEQYF.

The J gene is TRBJ2-1, the V gene TRBV12-3 or TRBV12-4; D gene unclear. V lost 1 base and J 6 bases, leaving 7 bases between the germline ends. CDR3 length: 13 amino acids. The CDR3 DNA reads TGTGCCAGCAGTTTAGTCGTGGTCAATGAGCAGTTCTTC. This translates into CASSLVVVNEQFF.

The chain carries TRBV12-2 and TRBJ2-7; the table gives TRBD1 as D, unverified against the DNA. TRBV12-2 is tagged as a pseudogene. This CDR3 spans 17 amino acids. The CDR3 region is CASRPGQSGHPGYEQYF. DNA of the CDR3: TGTGCAAGTCGCCCGGGACAGAGCGGCCATCCGGGCTACGAGCAGTACTTC.

This clone came up a few times. The rearrangement uses TRBV6-5 and TRBJ2-7; 8 bases match TRBD1. The CDR3 consists of 14 residues. V shed 6 bases, J shed 2 bases, and the junction held 6 bases outside the gene matches. Germline values: CDR1 MNHEY, CDR2 SVGAGI. This chain's CDR3 is CASRPQQGAYEQYF. The DNA of the CDR3 is TGTGCCAGCAGACCTCAACAGGGGGCCTACGAGCAGTACTTC.

V is TRBV9 and J is TRBJ2-3; D uncertain. This CDR3 spans 13 amino acids. The germline gives CDR1 SGDLS, CDR2 YYNGEE. The ends were cut back, 3 bases at V and 4 bases at J, with 9 bases in the middle. CDR3 in DNA: TGTGCCAGCAGCGCAATATTTCCAGATACGCAGTATTTT. Protein sequence: CASSAIFPDTQYF. Complete variable domain (other parts from reference TRBV9 and TRBJ2-3): DSGVTQTPKHLITATGQRVTLRCSPRSGDLSVYWYQQSLDQGLQFLIQYYNGEERAKGNILERFSAQQFPDLHSELNLSSLELGDSALYFCASSAIFPDTQYFGPGTRLTVL.

This chain uses TRBV11-2 with TRBJ1-1; 7 bases align to TRBD1. CDR3 length: 16 amino acids. After removal of 6 bases from V and 0 bases from J, the junction contained 10 bases not matched to a gene. Germline CDR1 is SGHAT and CDR2 is FQNNGV. The DNA for the CDR3 is TGTGCCAGCAGGCCATTGTCGGGACAGTTGAACACTGAAGCTTTCTTT. Translating it yields CASRPLSGQLNTEAFF.

V usage is TRBV12-3 or TRBV12-4 and J usage is TRBJ2-7, with D maybe TRBD1 (5 bases). V dropped 1 base and J dropped 3 bases, with 7 bases sitting between them. This CDR3 comprises 13 residues. Here the CDR3 reads CASSLGQRYEQYF. In nucleotides, the CDR3 is TGTGCCAGCAGTTTAGGACAGCGCTACGAGCAGTACTTC.

This clone appeared a few times. The V and J genes are TRBV6-5 and TRBJ1-6, with a weak D call TRBD1 (5 bases). Trimming removed 7 bases from V and 5 bases from J, with 15 bases in between. This CDR3 region has 15 residues. Germline CDR1 is MNHEY and CDR2 is SVGAGI. The CDR3 spells CASTLTGGNNSPLHF. The CDR3 DNA sequence: TGTGCCAGCACTCTTACCGGGGGAAATAATTCACCCCTCCACTTT.

The V and J genes are TRBV2 and TRBJ1-1; D unresolved. Trimming left V 9 bases short and J 1 base short, with 12 bases between. Germline CDR1 reads SNHLY; CDR2 reads FYNNEI. This CDR3 has 13 residues. The CDR3 here is CASPGRTNTEAFF. The CDR3 region has the DNA TGTGCCAGTCCGGGCCGAACGAACACTGAAGCTTTCTTT.

This clone was recorded a few times. The chain joins TRBV18 to TRBJ1-6; D is unclear. The V end lost 3 bases, the J end lost 6 bases, and 12 bases lay between the germline ends. The CDR3 runs 15 residues. Germline CDR1 reads KGHSH; CDR2 reads LQKENI. CDR3 nucleotide sequence: TGTGCCAGCTCACCGGCGGGAACGGGTAATTCACCCCTCCACTTT. Its translation is CASSPAGTGNSPLHF.

The chain joins TRBV30 to TRBJ1-1; no definite D call. The CDR3 extends over 12 amino acids. The V gene lost 0 bases and the J gene lost 11 bases, with 13 bases spanning the gap. From germline, CDR1 is GTSNPN and CDR2 SVGIG (reference sequence). CDR3 sequence reads: CAWSVTRHEAFF. Written as DNA, the CDR3 is TGTGCCTGGAGTGTAACACGACATGAGGCTTTCTTT.

The V call is TRBV5-1, the J call TRBJ1-3, with a possible D match to TRBD1 (5 bases). Trimming shortened V by 5 bases and J by 0 bases, and 15 bases separated the two germline ends. CDR1 is SGHRS and CDR2 is YFSETQ in the germline V gene. This CDR3 contains 16 residues. CDR3 amino acids: CASRGDGRYSGNTIYF. DNA for the CDR3: TGCGCCAGCAGAGGGGACGGGCGCTACTCTGGAAACACCATATATTTT. Based on the CDR3 plus reference TRBV5-1 and TRBJ1-3, the full variable domain is KAGVTQTPRYLIKTRGQQVTLSCSPISGHRSVSWYQQTPGQGLQFLFEYFSETQRNKGNFPGRFSGRQFSNSRSEMNVSTLELGDSALYLCASRGDGRYSGNTIYFGEGSWLTVV.

This clone occurred once. The V and J genes are TRBV7-8 and TRBJ1-2; 11 nucleotides align to TRBD1. This CDR3 has 15 amino acids. CDR1 and CDR2 (germline): SGHVS, FQNEAQ. V lost 4 bases, J lost 7 bases, and 8 bases stayed unmatched. CDR3 loop: CASSSRTGGGGGYTF. The CDR3 DNA reads TGTGCCAGCAGCTCTCGGACAGGGGGCGGTGGTGGCTACACCTTC.

The V gene is TRBV6-5, the J gene TRBJ2-5, with 7 nucleotides matching TRBD2. V dropped 5 bases and J dropped 2; count of bases not matched to a gene: 5. Germline CDR1 reads MNHEY; CDR2 reads SVGAGI. This CDR3 spans 14 amino acids. The CDR3 DNA sequence: TGTGCCAGCAGTCCGTGGGGGGGGCAAGAGACCCAGTACTTC. The encoded protein is CASSPWGGQETQYF.

The chain recombines TRBV7-2 with TRBJ2-1; D remains unclear. The CDR3 is made up of 17 amino acids. Germline values: CDR1 SGHTA, CDR2 FQGNSA. Trimming took off 2 bases at V and 0 bases at J, with 14 bases between the two ends. The CDR3 sequence is CASSLNPQVSSYNEQFF. In DNA, the CDR3 is TGTGCCAGCAGCTTAAACCCGCAGGTGAGCTCCTACAATGAGCAGTTCTTC.

V and J are TRBV6-6 and TRBJ2-1; 7 bases line up with TRBD2. CDR1 and CDR2 (germline): MNHNY, SVGAGI (reference sequence). V gave up 2 bases and J gave up 9 bases; unmatched junction bases: 4. This CDR3 is 13 amino acids long. CDR3 in DNA: TGTGCCAGCAGTTACCTCGGGGAGGGTGAGCAGTTCTTC. Its protein product is CASSYLGEGEQFF.